This T cell receptor (beta chain) was captured in a study of T cells in Graves' hyperthyroidism and ophthalmopathy. Trimming took off 0 bases at V and 3 bases at J, with 15 bases between the two ends. Germline-derived CDR1 and CDR2 are SEHNR and FQNEAQ (reference sequence). CDR3 length: 18 residues. What was amplified from RNA transcripts were TCR beta CDR3 regions. The study used the HTBI primer set for a first-round RT-PCR of the TCR CDR3. Each CDR3 protein gets one entry after TCRdb re-called the multiplex PCR reads with MiXCR. The repertoire holds about 640,000 distinct CDR3 sequences, with roughly 20% as singletons.

This chain links TRBV7-9 with TRBJ2-6; D is unresolved. This receptor was identified in a man aged 25 to 40 with Graves' ophthalmopathy. The material sequenced was blood. This CDR3 is CASSLARGRLIGANVLTF. The CDR3, as DNA: TGTGCCAGCAGCTTAGCGCGTGGCAGGCTGATTGGGGCCAACGTCCTGACTTTC. The full variable domain, its missing parts supplied by reference TRBV7-9 and TRBJ2-6, is DTGVSQNPRHKITKRGQNVTFRCDPISEHNRLYWYRQTLGQGPEFLTYFQNEAQLEKSRLLSDRFSAERPKGSFSTLEIQRTEQGDSAMYLCASSLARGRLIGANVLTFGAGSRLTVL.